The 21 T cell receptor beta chains reported below all come from one sample, sequenced in a study of siplizumab effects on memory and regulatory T cells. Some clones are missing from TCRdb's copy, which holds only in-frame ones; the method was immunoSEQ multiplex PCR. The data hold about 66,000 clones, with 90% to 98% observed a single time. The sequenced sample was naive CD8+ T cells sorted from blood. The receptor source for this set is a human donor in good health.

V usage is TRBV11-2 and J usage is TRBJ2-5; 8 bases fit TRBD1. The J call may be faulty, since TRBJ2-7 better matches the DNA end. The CDR3 length is 15 residues. The germline CDR1 and CDR2 sequences are SGHAT and FQNNGV. The CDR3 region is CASSLYRGSSYEQYF. In DNA form, the CDR3 reads TGTGCCAGCAGCTTATACAGGGGGAGCTCCTACGAGCAGTACTTC.

This sequence joins TRBV28 and TRBJ1-2; D gene unclear. The CDR3 spans 12 residues. V lost 3 bases and J lost 7, with 9 bases in between. Germline CDR1 is MDHEN and CDR2 is SYDVKM. CDR3 DNA sequence: TGTGCCAGCAGTTTTTATGGACTTGGCTACACCTTC. Its translation is CASSFYGLGYTF.

The chain's CDR3 is CASSYTGELAYEQYF. For the CDR3, the DNA is TGTGCCAGCAGTTATACAGGGGAGTTAGCCTACGAGCAGTACTTC. The chain is built from TRBV2 and TRBJ2-7, with TRBD1 identical over 7 bases. The CDR3 runs 15 residues. V was clipped by 5 bases and J by 2 bases; unmatched bases: 9. The germline gives CDR1 SNHLY, CDR2 FYNNEI.

The chain joins TRBV29-1 to TRBJ1-1; no clear D gene. The V gene's germline CDR1 is SQVTM and CDR2 ANQGSEA. V gave up 6 bases and J gave up 7 bases, with 3 bases separating them. This CDR3 has 8 amino acids. The DNA of the CDR3 is TGCAGCGTCGGTGAAGCTTTCTTT. Translating gives CSVGEAFF.

This clone has just one count. The J gene is TRBJ1-2, the V gene TRBV28; 8 nucleotides match TRBD1. The length of the CDR3 is 13 residues. The V segment lost 6 bases and the J segment 4 bases; nucleotides outside the gene matches: 4. Germline V gene sequence: CDR1 MDHEN, CDR2 SYDVKM. CDR3 region: CASRGQGAYGYTF. In nucleotides, the CDR3 is TGTGCCAGCAGAGGACAGGGTGCCTATGGCTACACCTTC.

The rearrangement uses TRBV19 and TRBJ1-1; D ambiguous. CDR1 is LNHDA and CDR2 is SQIVND in the germline V gene (reference sequence). Deletions cut 1 base from V and 0 bases from J, with 9 bases between. CDR3 length equals 15 residues. The CDR3 DNA sequence: TGTGCCAGTAGTATAGTTCCATCCATGAACACTGAAGCTTTCTTT. Residues: CASSIVPSMNTEAFF.

The chain recombines TRBV27 with TRBJ1-1, with D uncertain. Deletions cut 4 bases from V and 3 bases from J, with 3 bases between. Germline loops: CDR1 MNHEY, CDR2 SMNVEV (reference sequence). This CDR3 region has 11 residues. In DNA, the CDR3 is TGTGCCAGCAGTTCCCACACTGAAGCTTTCTTT. Encoded protein: CASSSHTEAFF.

This sequence joins TRBV7-9 and TRBJ2-7, with TRBD2 as a possible D gene (6 bases). This CDR3 region has 19 residues. Trimming left V 4 bases short and J 0 bases short, with 25 bases between. CDR1 and CDR2 from the germline V gene are SEHNR and FQNEAQ (reference sequence). CDR3 residues: CASSSLVSISGRSSYEQYF. CDR3 nucleotide sequence: TGTGCCAGCAGCTCCTTAGTCTCTATATCGGGGAGGAGCTCCTACGAGCAGTACTTC.

The J gene is TRBJ2-7, the V gene TRBV27, with unresolved D. CDR1 and CDR2 from the germline V gene are MNHEY and SMNVEV (reference sequence). The CDR3 runs 15 residues. Trimming left V 4 bases short and J 2 bases short, with 15 bases between. CDR3 DNA: TGTGCCAGCAGTTCGTTGGGAACTTCAACCTACGAGCAGTACTTC. Encoded protein: CASSSLGTSTYEQYF.

V gene TRBV4-1 combines with J gene TRBJ2-3, with unresolved D. Per germline, CDR1 MGHRA and CDR2 YSYEKL. This CDR3 region has 15 residues. The ends were cut back, 0 bases at V and 0 bases at J, with 7 bases in the middle. The CDR3 region is CASSQDPGSTDTQYF. The CDR3 DNA sequence: TGCGCCAGCAGCCAAGACCCGGGCAGCACAGATACGCAGTATTTT.

This chain uses TRBV5-1 with TRBJ2-7, with D tentatively TRBD2 (5 bases). V lost 6 bases and J 4 bases, leaving 14 bases between the germline ends. Germline loops: CDR1 SGHRS, CDR2 YFSETQ. The CDR3 sequence is 13 residues long. CDR3 nucleotides: TGCGCCAGCACGGCGGGCACGGGTTACGAGCAGTACTTC. As protein: CASTAGTGYEQYF.

The V call is TRBV7-2, the J call TRBJ1-3, with D unclear. The CDR3 has 15 residues. Germline V CDR1 and CDR2: SGHTA, FQGNSA. The V end was cut by 1 base, the J end by 0 bases, with 7 bases between. The CDR3 region is CASSLDTLSGNTIYF. CDR3 DNA sequence: TGTGCCAGCAGCTTAGACACCCTCTCTGGAAACACCATATATTTT. Filled out from reference TRBV7-2 and TRBJ1-3, the complete variable domain reads GAGVSQSPSNKVTEKGKDVELRCDPISGHTALYWYRQSLGQGLEFLIYFQGNSAPDKSGLPSDRFSAERTGGSVSTLTIQRTQQEDSAVYLCASSLDTLSGNTIYFGEGSWLTVV.

This sequence joins TRBV28 and TRBJ2-3, with unresolved D. CDR1 is MDHEN and CDR2 is SYDVKM in the germline V gene. The CDR3 runs to 14 residues. V lost 3 bases and J lost 4, with 11 bases in between. In DNA, the CDR3 is TGTGCCAGCAGTTTCTTAGGCAGCGCAGATACGCAGTATTTT. It yields the protein CASSFLGSADTQYF.

The J gene is TRBJ1-2, the V gene TRBV5-1, with 7 bases lining up with TRBD1. The CDR3 sequence is 15 residues long. Per germline, CDR1 SGHRS and CDR2 YFSETQ. V dropped 3 bases and J dropped 1; count of bases not matched to a gene: 6. This CDR3 is CASSSPGTVNYGYTF. As DNA, the CDR3 is TGCGCCAGCAGCTCACCCGGGACAGTTAACTATGGCTACACCTTC.

The V gene is TRBV5-4, the J gene TRBJ2-7; either TRBD1 or TRBD2 may supply D (5 bases each). V was clipped by 3 bases and J by 3 bases, with 10 bases between them. The CDR3 extends over 13 amino acids. Germline V lookup: CDR1 SGHNT, CDR2 YYREEE (reference sequence). The CDR3 here is CASSSRDGYEQYF. Written as DNA, the CDR3 is TGTGCCAGCAGCTCCCGGGACGGCTACGAGCAGTACTTC.

V is TRBV11-1 and J is TRBJ2-2, with a tentative D call TRBD2 (6 bases). The germline V gene has CDR1 SGHAT and CDR2 FQDESV (reference sequence). Trimming left V 11 bases short and J 2 bases short, with 12 bases between. The CDR3 sequence is 13 residues long. This CDR3 is CAGRGNNTGELFF. The DNA of the CDR3 is TGTGCCGGGCGGGGTAATAACACCGGGGAGCTGTTTTTT.

This chain joins TRBV5-5 and TRBJ2-1, with TRBD2 matching over 7 bases. The CDR3 totals 13 residues. V dropped 0 bases and J dropped 10; count of bases not matched to a gene: 4. Germline V lookup: CDR1 SGHKS, CDR2 YYEKEE (reference sequence). The CDR3: CASSLGLADEQFF. The DNA for the CDR3 is TGTGCCAGCAGCTTGGGGCTAGCGGACGAGCAGTTCTTC.

This chain uses TRBV7-9 with TRBJ2-5; no reliable D call. The assigned J gene may be wrong: the sequence end matches TRBJ2-7 better. Germline V lookup: CDR1 SEHNR, CDR2 FQNEAQ (reference sequence). CDR3 length equals 15 residues. DNA for the CDR3: TGTGCCAGCAGCTTAGGCACGGCGCTGGGTAACGAGCAGTACTTC. Protein: CASSLGTALGNEQYF.

The chain has TRBV5-5 and TRBJ1-1; tentatively, D is TRBD1 (6 bases). The germline gives CDR1 SGHKS, CDR2 YYEKEE (reference sequence). V was trimmed by 2 bases and J by 4 bases, leaving 9 bases between them. The CDR3 is 13 residues long. DNA for the CDR3: TGTGCCAGCAGCTTAGGAGGGGGCACTGAAGCTTTCTTT. Amino acid sequence: CASSLGGGTEAFF.

The chain employs TRBV28 and TRBJ1-3; D is uncertain. Trimming took 1 base from V and 2 from J, leaving 9 bases between them. CDR1 and CDR2 from the germline V gene are MDHEN and SYDVKM. This CDR3 has 15 residues. The CDR3 protein is CASSLFSGTGNTIYF. DNA for the CDR3: TGTGCCAGCAGTTTATTCTCGGGGACTGGAAACACCATATATTTT.

The CDR3 sequence is CASSLRDDTEAFF. CDR3 coding DNA: TGTGCCAGCAGCTTAAGAGATGACACTGAAGCTTTCTTT. The chain combines TRBV7-3 with TRBJ1-1; D gene ambiguous. The CDR3 sequence is 13 residues long. Per germline, CDR1 SGHTA and CDR2 FQGTGA. Deletions cut 1 base from V and 3 bases from J, with 6 bases between.